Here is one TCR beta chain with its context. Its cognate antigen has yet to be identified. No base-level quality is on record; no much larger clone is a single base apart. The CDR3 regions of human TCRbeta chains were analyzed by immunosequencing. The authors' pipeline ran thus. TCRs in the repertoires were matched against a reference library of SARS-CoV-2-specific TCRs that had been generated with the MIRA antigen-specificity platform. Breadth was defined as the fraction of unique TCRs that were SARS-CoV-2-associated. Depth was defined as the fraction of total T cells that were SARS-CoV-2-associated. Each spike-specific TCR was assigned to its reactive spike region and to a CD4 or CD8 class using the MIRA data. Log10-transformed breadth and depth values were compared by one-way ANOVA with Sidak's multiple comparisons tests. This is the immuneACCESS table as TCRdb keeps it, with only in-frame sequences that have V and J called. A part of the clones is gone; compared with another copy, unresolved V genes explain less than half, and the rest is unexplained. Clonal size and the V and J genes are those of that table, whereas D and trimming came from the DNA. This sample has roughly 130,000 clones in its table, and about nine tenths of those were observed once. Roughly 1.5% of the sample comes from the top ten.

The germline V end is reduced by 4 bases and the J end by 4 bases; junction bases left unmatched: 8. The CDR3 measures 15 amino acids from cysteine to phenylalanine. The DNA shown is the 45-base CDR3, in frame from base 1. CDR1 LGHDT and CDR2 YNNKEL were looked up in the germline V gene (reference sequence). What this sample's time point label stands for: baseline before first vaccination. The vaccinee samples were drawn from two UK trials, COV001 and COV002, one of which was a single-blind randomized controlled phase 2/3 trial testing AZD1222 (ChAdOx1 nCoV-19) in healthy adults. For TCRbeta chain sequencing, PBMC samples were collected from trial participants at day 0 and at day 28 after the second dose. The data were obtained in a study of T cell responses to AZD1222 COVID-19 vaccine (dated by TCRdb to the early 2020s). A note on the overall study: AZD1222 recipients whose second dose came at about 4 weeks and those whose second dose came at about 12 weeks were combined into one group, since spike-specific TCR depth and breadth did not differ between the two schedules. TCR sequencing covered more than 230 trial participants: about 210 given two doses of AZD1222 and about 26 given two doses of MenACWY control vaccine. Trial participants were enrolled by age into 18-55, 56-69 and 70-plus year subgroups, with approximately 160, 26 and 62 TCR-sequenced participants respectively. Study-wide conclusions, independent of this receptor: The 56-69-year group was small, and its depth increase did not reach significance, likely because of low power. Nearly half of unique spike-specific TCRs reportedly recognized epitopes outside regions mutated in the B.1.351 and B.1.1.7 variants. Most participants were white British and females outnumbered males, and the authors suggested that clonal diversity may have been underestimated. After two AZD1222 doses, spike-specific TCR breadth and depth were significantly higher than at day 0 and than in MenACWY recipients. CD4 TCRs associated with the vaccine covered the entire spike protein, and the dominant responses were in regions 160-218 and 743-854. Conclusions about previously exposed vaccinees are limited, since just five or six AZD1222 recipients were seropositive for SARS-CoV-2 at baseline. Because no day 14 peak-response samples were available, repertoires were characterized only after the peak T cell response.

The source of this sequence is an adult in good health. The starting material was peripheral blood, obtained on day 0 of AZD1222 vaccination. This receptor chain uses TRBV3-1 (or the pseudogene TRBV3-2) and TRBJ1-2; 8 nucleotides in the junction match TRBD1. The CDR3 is CASSPASTGGYGYTF. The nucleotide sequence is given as TGTGCCAGCAGCCCCGCCTCCACAGGGGGCTATGGCTACACCTTC.